The sequence of this T cell receptor beta chain was determined in a study of blood T cell repertoires in COVID-19. Per the study methods: Reference gene primer amplification gave estimated nucleated cell counts. Assay used: immunoSEQ multiplex PCR; TCRdb lists only in-frame clones, some missing. Clone size and the V and J calls come from that table; the DNA yielded D and trimming. Of about 63,000 clones in the sample, 70% to 85% were seen once. CDR1 SGDLS and CDR2 YYNGEE come from the germline V gene. The V gene end was trimmed by 5 bases and the J gene end by 3 bases; junction bases not matched to a gene: 13. The CDR3 length is 16 residues.

The sample consisted of peripheral blood. The chain couples TRBV9 to TRBJ1-2, with 7 bases lining up with TRBD1. This clonotype originated in a human donor in a cohort sampled during active COVID-19. The CDR3 spells CASSKLQGPKDYGYTF. The CDR3 coding sequence is TGTGCCAGCAGTAAGTTACAGGGGCCAAAGGACTATGGCTACACCTTC.